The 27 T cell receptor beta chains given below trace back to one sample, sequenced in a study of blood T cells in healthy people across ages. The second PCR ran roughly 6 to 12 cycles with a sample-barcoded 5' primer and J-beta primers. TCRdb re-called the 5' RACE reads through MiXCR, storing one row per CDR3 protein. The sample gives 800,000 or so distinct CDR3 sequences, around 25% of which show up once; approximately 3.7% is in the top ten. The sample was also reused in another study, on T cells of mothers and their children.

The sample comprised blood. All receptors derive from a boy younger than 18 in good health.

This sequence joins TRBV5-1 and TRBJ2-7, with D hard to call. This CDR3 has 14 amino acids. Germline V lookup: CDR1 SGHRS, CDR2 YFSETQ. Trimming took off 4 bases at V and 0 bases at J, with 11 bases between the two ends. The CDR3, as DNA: TGCGCCAGCAGCCGGGTTGGTAGCTCCTACGAGCAGTACTTC. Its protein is CASSRVGSSYEQYF.

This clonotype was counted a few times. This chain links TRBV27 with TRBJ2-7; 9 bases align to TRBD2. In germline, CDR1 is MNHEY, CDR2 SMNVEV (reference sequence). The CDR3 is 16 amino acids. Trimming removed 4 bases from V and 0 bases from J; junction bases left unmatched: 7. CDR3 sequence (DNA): TGTGCCAGCAGTTCCACTAGCGGGTTATTCTCCTACGAGCAGTACTTC. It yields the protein CASSSTSGLFSYEQYF.

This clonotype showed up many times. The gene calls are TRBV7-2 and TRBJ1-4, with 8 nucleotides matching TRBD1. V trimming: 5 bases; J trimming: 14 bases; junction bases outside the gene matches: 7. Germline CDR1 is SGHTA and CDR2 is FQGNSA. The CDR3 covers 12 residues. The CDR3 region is CASSPDRVLLFF. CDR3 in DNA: TGTGCCAGCAGCCCGGACAGGGTTCTTCTGTTTTTT.

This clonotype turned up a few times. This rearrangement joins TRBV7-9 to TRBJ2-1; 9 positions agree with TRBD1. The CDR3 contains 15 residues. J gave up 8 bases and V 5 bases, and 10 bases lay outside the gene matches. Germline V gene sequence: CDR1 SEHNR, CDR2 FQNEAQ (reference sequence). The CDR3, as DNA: TGTGCCAGCAGCCCCGGGACAGGGATCCAGCATGAGCAGTTCTTC. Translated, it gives CASSPGTGIQHEQFF.

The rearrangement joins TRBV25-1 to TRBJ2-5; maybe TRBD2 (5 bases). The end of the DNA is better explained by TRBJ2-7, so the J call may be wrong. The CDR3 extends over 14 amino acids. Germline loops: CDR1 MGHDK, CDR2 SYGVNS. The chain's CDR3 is CASSEGGLFHEQYF. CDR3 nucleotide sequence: TGTGCCAGCAGTGAAGGCGGGCTCTTCCACGAGCAGTACTTC.

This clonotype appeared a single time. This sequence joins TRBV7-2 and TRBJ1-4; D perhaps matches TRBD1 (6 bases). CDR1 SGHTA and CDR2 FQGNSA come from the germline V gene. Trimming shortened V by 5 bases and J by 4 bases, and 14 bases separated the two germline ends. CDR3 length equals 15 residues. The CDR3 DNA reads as TGTGCCAGCAGCCGCGGGACACAAAATAATGAAAAACTGTTTTTT. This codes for CASSRGTQNNEKLFF. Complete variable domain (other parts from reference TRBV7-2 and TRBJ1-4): GAGVSQSPSNKVTEKGKDVELRCDPISGHTALYWYRQSLGQGLEFLIYFQGNSAPDKSGLPSDRFSAERTGGSVSTLTIQRTQQEDSAVYLCASSRGTQNNEKLFFGSGTQLSVL.

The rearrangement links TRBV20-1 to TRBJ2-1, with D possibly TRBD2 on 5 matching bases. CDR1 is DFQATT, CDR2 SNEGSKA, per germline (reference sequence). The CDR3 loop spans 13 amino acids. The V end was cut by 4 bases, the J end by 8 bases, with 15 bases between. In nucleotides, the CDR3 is TGCAGTGCTAAGGCGGGCACAATTGATGAGCAGTTCTTC. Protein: CSAKAGTIDEQFF.

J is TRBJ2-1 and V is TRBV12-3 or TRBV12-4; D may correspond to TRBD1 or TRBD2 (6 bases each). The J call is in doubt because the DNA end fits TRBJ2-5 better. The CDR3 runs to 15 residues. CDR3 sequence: CASSPRTRGGETQYF. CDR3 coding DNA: TGTGCCAGCAGTCCGAGGACCCGAGGGGGGGAGACCCAGTACTTC.

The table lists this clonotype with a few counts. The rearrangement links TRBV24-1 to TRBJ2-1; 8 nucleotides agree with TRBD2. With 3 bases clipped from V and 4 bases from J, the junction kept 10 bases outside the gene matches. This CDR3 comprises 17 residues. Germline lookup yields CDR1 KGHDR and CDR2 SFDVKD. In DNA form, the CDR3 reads TGTGCCACCAGTGATGGGTTGGGGGTAGCGGGGTACAATGAGCAGTTCTTC. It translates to CATSDGLGVAGYNEQFF.

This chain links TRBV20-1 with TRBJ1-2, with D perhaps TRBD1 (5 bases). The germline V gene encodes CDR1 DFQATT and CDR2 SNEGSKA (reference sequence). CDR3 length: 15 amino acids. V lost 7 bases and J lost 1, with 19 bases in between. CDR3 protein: CSGGDFREINYGYTF. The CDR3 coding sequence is TGCAGTGGGGGCGACTTTAGGGAAATTAACTATGGCTACACCTTC.

Here the CDR3 DNA reads TGTGCCAGCAGCCCGTCTGGGCCCCTGTACTTC. It codes for CASSPSGPLYF. The chain uses TRBV11-2 and TRBJ2-4; the D is unclear. The germline gives CDR1 SGHAT, CDR2 FQNNGV. Trimming shortened V by 5 bases and J by 15 bases, and 14 bases separated the two germline ends. CDR3 length: 11 residues.

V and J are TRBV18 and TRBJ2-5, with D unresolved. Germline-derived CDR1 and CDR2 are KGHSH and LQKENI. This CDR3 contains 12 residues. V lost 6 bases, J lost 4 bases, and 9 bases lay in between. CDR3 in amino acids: CASSPERETQYF. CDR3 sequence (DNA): TGTGCCAGCTCGCCCGAAAGAGAGACCCAGTACTTC.

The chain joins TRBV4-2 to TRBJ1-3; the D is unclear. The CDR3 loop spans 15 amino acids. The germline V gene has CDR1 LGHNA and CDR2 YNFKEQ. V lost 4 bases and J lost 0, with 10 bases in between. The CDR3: CASSRTYDSGNTIYF. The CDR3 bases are TGTGCCAGCAGCCGGACGTACGACTCTGGAAACACCATATATTTT.

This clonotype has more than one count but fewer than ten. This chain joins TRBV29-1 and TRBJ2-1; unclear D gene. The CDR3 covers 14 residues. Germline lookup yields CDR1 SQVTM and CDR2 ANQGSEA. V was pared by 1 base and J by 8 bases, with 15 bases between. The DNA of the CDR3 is TGCAGCGTTGAAGTTCGGGCAGGATCCGATGAGCAGTTCTTC. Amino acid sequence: CSVEVRAGSDEQFF.

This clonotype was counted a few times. CDR3 residues: CASSLHGEETQYF. Here the CDR3 DNA reads TGTGCCAGCAGCTTACATGGGGAAGAGACCCAGTACTTC. This sequence joins TRBV7-9 and TRBJ2-5; D unresolved. This CDR3 is 13 amino acids long. Trimming cost V 2 bases and J 3 bases, with 7 bases left between them. The V gene's germline CDR1 is SEHNR and CDR2 FQNEAQ (reference sequence). Combining the CDR3 with reference TRBV7-9 and TRBJ2-5 gives the whole variable domain DTGVSQNPRHKITKRGQNVTFRCDPISEHNRLYWYRQTLGQGPEFLTYFQNEAQLEKSRLLSDRFSAERPKGSFSTLEIQRTEQGDSAMYLCASSLHGEETQYFGPGTRLLVL.

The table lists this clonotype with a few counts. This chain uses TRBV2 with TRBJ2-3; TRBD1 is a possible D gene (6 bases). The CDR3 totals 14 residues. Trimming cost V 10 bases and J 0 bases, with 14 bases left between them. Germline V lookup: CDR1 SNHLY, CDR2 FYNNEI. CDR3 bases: TGTGCCAATTCTAGGACAGTTAGCACAGATACGCAGTATTTT. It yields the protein CANSRTVSTDTQYF.

The CDR3 bases are TGCGCCAGCAGCCAAGAGAAATTCGAACCATACGAGCAGTACTTC. It codes for CASSQEKFEPYEQYF. This rearrangement joins TRBV4-1 to TRBJ2-7; D gene unclear. The CDR3 extends over 15 amino acids. Trimming cost V 0 bases and J 4 bases, with 13 bases left between them. Germline V gene sequence: CDR1 MGHRA, CDR2 YSYEKL.

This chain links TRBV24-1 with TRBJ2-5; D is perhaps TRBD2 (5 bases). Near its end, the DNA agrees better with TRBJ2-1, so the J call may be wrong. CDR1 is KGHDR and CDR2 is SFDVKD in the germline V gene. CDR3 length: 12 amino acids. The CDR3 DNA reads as TGTGCCACCAGTGATTCGGAGGATGAGCAGTTCTTC. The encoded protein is CATSDSEDEQFF.

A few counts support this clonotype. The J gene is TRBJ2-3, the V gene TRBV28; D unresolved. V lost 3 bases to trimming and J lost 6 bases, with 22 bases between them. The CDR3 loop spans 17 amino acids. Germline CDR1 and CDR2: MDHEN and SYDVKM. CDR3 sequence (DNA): TGTGCCAGCAGTTTCGTTTCGTATGGTTCAGGTACCGATACGCAGTATTTT. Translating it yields CASSFVSYGSGTDTQYF.

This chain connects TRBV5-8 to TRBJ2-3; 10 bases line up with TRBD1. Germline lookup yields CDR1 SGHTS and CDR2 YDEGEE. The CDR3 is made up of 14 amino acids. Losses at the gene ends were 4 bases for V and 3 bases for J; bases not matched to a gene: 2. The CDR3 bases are TGTGCCAGCAGCGAGGACAGGGGGACAGATACGCAGTATTTT. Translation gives CASSEDRGTDTQYF.

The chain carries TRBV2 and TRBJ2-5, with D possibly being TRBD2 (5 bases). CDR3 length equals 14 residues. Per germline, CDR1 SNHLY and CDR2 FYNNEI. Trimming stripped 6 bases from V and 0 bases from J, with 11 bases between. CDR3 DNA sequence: TGTGCCAGCAGGAACGGACTGCACCAAGAGACCCAGTACTTC. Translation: CASRNGLHQETQYF.

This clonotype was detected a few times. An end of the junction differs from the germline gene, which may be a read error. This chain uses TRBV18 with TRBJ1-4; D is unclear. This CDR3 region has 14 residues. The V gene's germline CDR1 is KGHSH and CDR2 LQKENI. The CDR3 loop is CASSPLGGNEKLFF. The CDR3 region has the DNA TGTGCCAGCTCGCCACTCGGAGGGAATGAAAAACTGTTTTTT.

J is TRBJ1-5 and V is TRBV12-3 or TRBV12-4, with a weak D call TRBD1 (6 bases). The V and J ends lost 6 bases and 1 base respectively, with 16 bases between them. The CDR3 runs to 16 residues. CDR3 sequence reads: CASSQTQGTSNQPQHF. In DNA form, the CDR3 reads TGTGCCAGCAGCCAGACACAGGGAACGAGCAATCAGCCCCAGCATTTT.

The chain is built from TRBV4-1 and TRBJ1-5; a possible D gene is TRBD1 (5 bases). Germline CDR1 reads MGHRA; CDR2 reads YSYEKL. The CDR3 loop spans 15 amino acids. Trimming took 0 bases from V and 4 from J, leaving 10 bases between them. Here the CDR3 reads CASSQDTGANQPQHF. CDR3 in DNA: TGCGCCAGCAGCCAAGATACAGGAGCAAATCAGCCCCAGCATTTT.

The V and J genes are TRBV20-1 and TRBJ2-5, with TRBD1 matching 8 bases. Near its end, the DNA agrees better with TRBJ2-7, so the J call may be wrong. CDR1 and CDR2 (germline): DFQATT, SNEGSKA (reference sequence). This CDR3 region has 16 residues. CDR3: CSARAGGSHTTYEQYF. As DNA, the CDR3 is TGCAGTGCTAGAGCAGGGGGCTCACACACGACCTACGAGCAGTACTTC.

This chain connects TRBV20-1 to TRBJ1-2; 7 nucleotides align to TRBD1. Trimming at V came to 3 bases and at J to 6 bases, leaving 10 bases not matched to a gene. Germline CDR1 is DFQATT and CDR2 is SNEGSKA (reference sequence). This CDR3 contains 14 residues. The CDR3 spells CSASLPTGTDGYTF. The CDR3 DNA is TGCAGTGCTAGTCTCCCGACAGGGACGGATGGCTACACCTTC.

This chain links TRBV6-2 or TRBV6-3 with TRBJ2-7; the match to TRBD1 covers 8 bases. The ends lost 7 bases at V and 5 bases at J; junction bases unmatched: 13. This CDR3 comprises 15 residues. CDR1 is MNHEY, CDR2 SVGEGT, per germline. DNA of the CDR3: TGTGCCAGCACCACATCCGGGACAGGCTATCACGAGCAGTACTTC. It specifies CASTTSGTGYHEQYF.